A single sample is the source of the 7 T cell receptor beta chains below, sequenced in a study of blood T cells in healthy people across ages. The authors ran a second PCR of 7 to 11 cycles using a sample-barcoded 5' primer and a J-beta primer mix. MiXCR, applied by TCRdb to the 5' RACE reads, yields one record per CDR3 protein. Here the sample spans about 1.4 million distinct CDR3 sequences, roughly 64% being singletons. Specimen: blood. These receptors were taken from a man aged 18 to 29 in good health.

Only a few counts were recorded for this clonotype. The chain recombines TRBV25-1 with TRBJ1-3; 8 bases are shared with TRBD1. After removal of 5 bases from V and 0 bases from J, the junction contained 3 bases not matched to a gene. The CDR3 totals 15 residues. Germline V gives CDR1 MGHDK, CDR2 SYGVNS. Here the CDR3 reads CASSWTGTSGNTIYF. The CDR3 DNA sequence: TGTGCCAGCAGTTGGACAGGGACCTCTGGAAACACCATATATTTT.

The CDR3 is CASSLVTGRSSYEQYF. Here the CDR3 DNA reads TGCGCCAGCAGCTTGGTTACGGGCAGGAGCTCCTACGAGCAGTACTTC. This chain links TRBV5-1 with TRBJ2-7; D ambiguous. This CDR3 comprises 16 residues. The germline CDR1 and CDR2 sequences are SGHRS and YFSETQ. Trimming took off 0 bases at V and 0 bases at J, with 13 bases between the two ends.

This clonotype was counted between two and nine times. This chain joins TRBV6-5 and TRBJ2-7, with 12 bases fitting TRBD1. The germline V gene encodes CDR1 MNHEY and CDR2 SVGAGI. CDR3 length: 15 amino acids. V shed 6 bases, J shed 0 bases, and the junction held 3 bases outside the gene matches. In nucleotides, the CDR3 is TGTGCCAGCAGGACGGGACAGGGGGCCTCCTACGAGCAGTACTTC. This translates into CASRTGQGASYEQYF.

Only a few counts were recorded for this clonotype. This chain connects TRBV6-5 to TRBJ2-1; TRBD1 matches at 7 bases. CDR3 size: 18 residues. V shed 2 bases, J shed 4 bases, and the junction held 14 bases outside the gene matches. Germline CDR1 reads MNHEY; CDR2 reads SVGAGI. The CDR3 loop is CASSYPPTPGQFYNEQFF. Written as DNA, the CDR3 is TGTGCCAGCAGTTACCCACCGACCCCGGGACAGTTTTACAATGAGCAGTTCTTC.

The rearrangement uses TRBV5-1 and TRBJ2-2; no clear D. Trimming shortened V by 2 bases and J by 5 bases, and 13 bases separated the two germline ends. CDR3 length: 15 amino acids. CDR1 and CDR2 (germline): SGHRS, YFSETQ. This CDR3 is CASSFSSIGTGELFF. The CDR3 DNA reads TGCGCCAGCAGCTTCTCCTCCATCGGAACCGGGGAGCTGTTTTTT.

V is TRBV27 and J is TRBJ1-2, with D possibly TRBD1 on 6 matching bases. V lost 6 bases and J lost 6, with 11 bases in between. The CDR3 covers 12 residues. CDR1 and CDR2 from the germline V gene are MNHEY and SMNVEV (reference sequence). The CDR3, as DNA: TGTGCCAGCAGACAGGGTAGAAATGGCTACACCTTC. Translating gives CASRQGRNGYTF.

This clonotype was observed a few times. The V call is TRBV7-2, the J call TRBJ1-4; perhaps TRBD1 as D (5 bases). In germline, CDR1 is SGHTA, CDR2 FQGNSA. Trimming stripped 4 bases from V and 5 bases from J, with 11 bases between. The CDR3 length is 14 residues. The CDR3 region has the DNA TGTGCCAGCAGCTCCGACAGATTCAATGAAAAACTGTTTTTT. It encodes CASSSDRFNEKLFF.